This T cell receptor beta chain was documented in a study of blood T cell repertoires in COVID-19. Some clones are missing from TCRdb's copy, which holds only in-frame ones; the method was immunoSEQ multiplex PCR. This table holds roughly 150,000 clones, about 80% found once. V was clipped by 1 base and J by 1 base, with 5 bases between them. CDR1 and CDR2 (germline): SGHRS, YFSETQ. The CDR3 is 13 amino acids. V gene TRBV5-1 combines with J gene TRBJ1-2; D is undetermined. The sequencing sample was made of peripheral blood. The TCR originated in a human donor in a cohort sampled during active COVID-19. The chain's CDR3 is CASSLTVNYGYTF. Here the CDR3 DNA reads TGCGCCAGCAGCTTGACAGTTAACTATGGCTACACCTTC. The variable domain in full, with the rest retrieved from reference TRBV5-1 and TRBJ1-2, is KAGVTQTPRYLIKTRGQQVTLSCSPISGHRSVSWYQQTPGQGLQFLFEYFSETQRNKGNFPGRFSGRQFSNSRSEMNVSTLELGDSALYLCASSLTVNYGYTFGSGTRLTVV.